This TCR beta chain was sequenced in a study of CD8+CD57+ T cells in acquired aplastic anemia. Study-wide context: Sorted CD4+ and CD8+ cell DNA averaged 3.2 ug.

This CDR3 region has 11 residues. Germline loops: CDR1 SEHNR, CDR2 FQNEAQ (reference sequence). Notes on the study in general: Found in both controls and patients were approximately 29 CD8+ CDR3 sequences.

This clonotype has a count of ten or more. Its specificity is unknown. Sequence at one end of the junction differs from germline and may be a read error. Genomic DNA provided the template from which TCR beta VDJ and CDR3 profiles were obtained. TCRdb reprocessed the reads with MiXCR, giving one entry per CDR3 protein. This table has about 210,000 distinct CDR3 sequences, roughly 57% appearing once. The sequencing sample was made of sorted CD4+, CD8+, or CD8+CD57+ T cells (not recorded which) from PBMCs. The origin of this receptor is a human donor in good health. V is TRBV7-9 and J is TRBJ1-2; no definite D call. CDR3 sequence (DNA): TGTGCCAGCAGCTTGGGCCCTCTCCCTTACTTC. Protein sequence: CASSLGPLPYF. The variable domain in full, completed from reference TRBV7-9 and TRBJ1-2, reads DTGVSQNPRHKITKRGQNVTFRCDPISEHNRLYWYRQTLGQGPEFLTYFQNEAQLEKSRLLSDRFSAERPKGSFSTLEIQRTEQGDSAMYLCASSLGPLPYFGSGTRLTVV.